Listed below are T cell receptor beta chains from one sample, sequenced in a study of OX40 agonist ivuxolimab in advanced cancers. Only in-frame clones appear in the TCRdb table, and some are missing; sequencing was by immunoSEQ multiplex PCR. The table shows about 60,000 clones, with around four fifths occurring only once. The material was CD4+ or CD8+ T cells sorted from blood, obtained in a trial of the OX40 agonist ivuxolimab. All receptors derive from an adult with an advanced solid tumor such as melanoma, head and neck, liver or kidney cancer. Both conserved end residues are part of each CDR3. A D gene is named only where the DNA matches it firmly. Not all rows give a size; the values are once, few, many and, for expanded clones, a class.

clone_size: once
j_call: TRBJ2-3
d_call: NA
v_call: TRBV4-2
cdr3_nt: TGTGCCAGCAGCCCCCGAGGGGGGAGTCGTCCCCCAGATACGCAGTATTTT
cdr3_aa: CASSPRGGSRPPDTQYF

clone_size: NA
j_call: TRBJ2-7
d_call: NA
v_call: TRBV6-1
cdr3_nt: TGTGCCAGCAGTGAAGCTCTTGCGGAGCCGACCTACGAGCAGTACTTC
cdr3_aa: CASSEALAEPTYEQYF

clone_size: few
j_call: TRBJ2-4
d_call: NA
v_call: TRBV7-9
cdr3_nt: TGTGCCAGCAGCTTAGGGGCAGGGCTAGCCAAAAACATTCAGTACTTC
cdr3_aa: CASSLGAGLAKNIQYF

clone_size: NA
j_call: TRBJ2-1
d_call: TRBD2
v_call: TRBV9
cdr3_nt: TGTGCCAGCAGCGTAGTTCTAGCGGGGGTGGGTGAGCAGTTCTTC
cdr3_aa: CASSVVLAGVGEQFF

clone_size: NA
j_call: TRBJ2-7
d_call: TRBD1
v_call: TRBV9
cdr3_nt: TGTGCCAGCAGTCCTTCTCCGGGACAGGTCTCCTGGGAGCAGTACTTC
cdr3_aa: CASSPSPGQVSWEQYF

clone_size: few
j_call: TRBJ2-2
d_call: TRBD1
v_call: TRBV30
cdr3_nt: TGTGCCTGCCCTCCGGGCGACAGGGGATGGAACACCGGGGAGCTGTTTTTT
cdr3_aa: CACPPGDRGWNTGELFF

clone_size: NA
j_call: TRBJ2-7
d_call: TRBD1
v_call: TRBV5-1
cdr3_nt: TGCGCCAGCAGCTGGACAGGGTCCTACGAGCAGTACTTC
cdr3_aa: CASSWTGSYEQYF

clone_size: NA
j_call: TRBJ2-2
d_call: NA
v_call: TRBV2
cdr3_nt: TGTGCCAGCAGTGAACAGGGGACCGGGGAGCTGTTTTTT
cdr3_aa: CASSEQGTGELFF

clone_size: NA
j_call: TRBJ1-5
d_call: TRBD1
v_call: TRBV19
cdr3_nt: TGTGCCAGTAGTATAGACGCGGGACAGGGCCCTCAGCCCCAGCATTTT
cdr3_aa: CASSIDAGQGPQPQHF

clone_size: NA
j_call: TRBJ2-3
d_call: NA
v_call: TRBV4-2
cdr3_nt: TGTGCCAGCAGCCAAGATGGCCCGCTTAGCACAGATACGCAGTATTTT
cdr3_aa: CASSQDGPLSTDTQYF

clone_size: few
j_call: TRBJ2-1
d_call: NA
v_call: TRBV6-6
cdr3_nt: TGTGCCAGCAGTGACTTTACAGGTTCCTACAATGAGCAGTTCTTC
cdr3_aa: CASSDFTGSYNEQFF

clone_size: NA
j_call: TRBJ2-5
d_call: NA
v_call: TRBV7-3
cdr3_nt: TGTGCCAGCAGCTTAACGGGGTTTGAGACCCAGTACTTC
cdr3_aa: CASSLTGFETQYF

clone_size: NA
j_call: TRBJ1-2
d_call: NA
v_call: TRBV7-2
cdr3_nt: TGTGCCAGCAGCCCCGTTGCGGGGGACTATGGCTACACCTTC
cdr3_aa: CASSPVAGDYGYTF

clone_size: NA
j_call: TRBJ1-1
d_call: TRBD1
v_call: TRBV7-3
cdr3_nt: TGTGCCAGCAGCCTGTCCCGGGACAGCGAAGCTTTCTTT
cdr3_aa: CASSLSRDSEAFF

clone_size: NA
j_call: TRBJ2-2
d_call: TRBD1
v_call: TRBV18
cdr3_nt: TGTGCCAGCTCACCACGTCGGCAGGGGGCCGAACCTAACACCGGGGAGCTGTTTTTT
cdr3_aa: CASSPRRQGAEPNTGELFF

clone_size: NA
j_call: TRBJ1-1
d_call: TRBD1
v_call: TRBV5-1
cdr3_nt: TGCGCCAGCAGCGCTCAGGGGGCCAACACTGAAGCTTTCTTT
cdr3_aa: CASSAQGANTEAFF

clone_size: once
j_call: TRBJ2-7
d_call: TRBD1
v_call: TRBV4-1
cdr3_nt: TGCGCCAGCAGCCAACCCGGGACAGGGGCCGAGCAGTACTTC
cdr3_aa: CASSQPGTGAEQYF

clone_size: NA
j_call: TRBJ2-1
d_call: NA
v_call: TRBV19
cdr3_nt: TGTGCCAGTAGTATAGAACGGGGTAATGAGCAGTTCTTC
cdr3_aa: CASSIERGNEQFF

clone_size: NA
j_call: TRBJ2-7
d_call: TRBD1
v_call: TRBV5-5
cdr3_nt: TGTGCCAGCAGCTTGCGGACAGGGGGATCCTACGAGCAGTACTTC
cdr3_aa: CASSLRTGGSYEQYF

clone_size: NA
j_call: TRBJ2-7
d_call: TRBD1
v_call: TRBV18
cdr3_nt: TGTGCCAGCTCCCCCAGGTCCCGGGCGACAGGGGTCTACGAGCAGTACTTC
cdr3_aa: CASSPRSRATGVYEQYF

clone_size: NA
j_call: TRBJ2-5
d_call: TRBD1
v_call: TRBV7-2
cdr3_nt: TGTGCCAGCAGCTTAACAGGGGGGAACCAAGAGACCCAGTACTTC
cdr3_aa: CASSLTGGNQETQYF

clone_size: NA
j_call: TRBJ1-1
d_call: NA
v_call: TRBV6-5
cdr3_nt: TGTGCCAGCAGTTACGGCGGAATGAACACTGAAGCTTTCTTT
cdr3_aa: CASSYGGMNTEAFF

clone_size: NA
j_call: TRBJ1-1
d_call: NA
v_call: TRBV30
cdr3_nt: TGTGTCTCGAAGGGGAGTGGCACTGAAGCTTTCTTT
cdr3_aa: CVSKGSGTEAFF

clone_size: NA
j_call: TRBJ2-2
d_call: TRBD1
v_call: TRBV5-1
cdr3_nt: TGCGCCAGCACTGGACAGGGGAACACCGGGGAGCTGTTTTTT
cdr3_aa: CASTGQGNTGELFF

clone_size: NA
j_call: TRBJ2-7
d_call: NA
v_call: TRBV2
cdr3_nt: TGTGCCAGCAGGCCTCGTGGAGGGAAAGTTGTCTACGAGCAGTACTTC
cdr3_aa: CASRPRGGKVVYEQYF

clone_size: NA
j_call: TRBJ1-1
d_call: TRBD1
v_call: TRBV15
cdr3_nt: TGTGCCACCAGCAGAGGGACAGGCACTGAAGCTTTCTTT
cdr3_aa: CATSRGTGTEAFF

clone_size: NA
j_call: TRBJ2-7
d_call: NA
v_call: TRBV6-1
cdr3_nt: TGTGCCAGCAGTGATACGGGGGCAGGCGACGAGCAGTACTTC
cdr3_aa: CASSDTGAGDEQYF

clone_size: NA
j_call: TRBJ1-2
d_call: NA
v_call: TRBV21-1
cdr3_nt: TGTGCCACACCAACTACGGGGGGGCGAAGCGGCAACTATGGCTACACCTTC
cdr3_aa: CATPTTGGRSGNYGYTF

clone_size: NA
j_call: TRBJ2-2
d_call: NA
v_call: TRBV30
cdr3_nt: TGTGCCTGGAGTGTATTGGGGCGAAACGGGGAGCTGTTTTTT
cdr3_aa: CAWSVLGRNGELFF